This is a list of T cell receptor beta chains from one sample in a study of CD8 T cells in ankylosing spondylitis. One entry per CDR3 protein results from TCRdb running MiXCR on the 5' RACE reads. Of about 39,000 distinct CDR3 sequences listed, over 3.5% are singletons. Sequences were obtained from blood, either unsorted or a sorted T cell fraction (not recorded which). Source of these receptors: a female donor with ankylosing spondylitis or in good health (not recorded which). The CDR3 runs from the conserved cysteine through the conserved F or W. D genes are given only for firm matches. Only some rows state a clone size, as once, few, many or a class for expanded clones.

d_call	v_call	j_call	clone_size	cdr3_nt	cdr3_aa
.	TRBV9	TRBJ1-3	many	TGTGCCAGCAGCGTAGAGGTCGGCTATGGAAACACCATATATTTT	CASSVEVGYGNTIYF
TRBD2	TRBV9	TRBJ2-3	.	TGTGCCAGCAGCTTAGCGGGGGGGAGCACAGATACGCAGTATTTT	CASSLAGGSTDTQYF
.	TRBV9	TRBJ2-3	many	TGTGCCAGCAGCGTAGATGGCGGGGGCACAGATACGCAGTATTTT	CASSVDGGGTDTQYF
.	TRBV9	TRBJ2-2	many	TGTGCCAGCAGCGTCGGACCCGCCCAAATGAAGACCGGGGAGCTGTTTTTT	CASSVGPAQMKTGELFF
TRBD2	TRBV9	TRBJ2-3	many	TGTGCCAGCAGCGCCGGACTAGCGGGGGCCACAGATACGCAGTATTTT	CASSAGLAGATDTQYF
.	TRBV27	TRBJ2-1	few	TGTGCCAGCAACCTAACTGGGGCCCTGAGCTCCTACAATGAGCAGCTCTTC	CASNLTGALSSYNEQLF
TRBD2	TRBV9	TRBJ2-1	many	TGTGCCAGCAGCTTAGAGCTTCTAGCGGACTACAATGAGCAGTTCTTC	CASSLELLADYNEQFF
TRBD2	TRBV9	TRBJ2-1	few	TGTGCCAGCAGCGCCAGCGGGAGCTCCTACAATGAGCAGTTCTTC	CASSASGSSYNEQFF
TRBD1	TRBV9	TRBJ1-1	medium-sized	TGTGCCAGCAGCCCAACGAGACTGGGGACAGGGGGCTCTAGCACTGAAGCTTTCTTT	CASSPTRLGTGGSSTEAFF
TRBD1	TRBV9	TRBJ1-2	many	TGTGCCAGCAGCGTAGGGGGACAGCAAAACTATGGCTACACCTTC	CASSVGGQQNYGYTF
.	TRBV9	TRBJ1-1	many	TGTGCCAGCAGCGTAGGCCTGAGGGCAGCGAACACTGAAGCTTTCTTT	CASSVGLRAANTEAFF
TRBD1	TRBV9	TRBJ2-2	many	TGTGCCAGCAGCGCGGGACAGATCAACACCGGGGAGCTGTTTTTT	CASSAGQINTGELFF
TRBD2	TRBV9	TRBJ2-2	many	TGTGCCAGCAGCCTTAGCGGGGCGAACACCGGGGAGCTGTTTTTT	CASSLSGANTGELFF
.	TRBV9	TRBJ2-5	many	TGTGCCAGCAGCGTAGATGGGGGGAGCGGTGTGCGAGAGACCCAGTACTTC	CASSVDGGSGVRETQYF
.	TRBV9	TRBJ2-3	many	TGTGCCAGCAGCGTAGCAGGGCAGCCCGGGGTGTCAGATACGCAGTATTTT	CASSVAGQPGVSDTQYF
.	TRBV9	TRBJ2-3	many	TGTGCCAGCCGAAATGGGGACTCTGATACGCAGTATTTT	CASRNGDSDTQYF
TRBD2	TRBV9	TRBJ2-2	many	TGTGCCAGCAGCGTAGAGTCGGGGGGGCTCGGGGAGCTGTTTTTT	CASSVESGGLGELFF
.	TRBV9	TRBJ1-3	many	TGTGCCAGCAGCCCTGAGACCTCTGGAAACACCATATATTTT	CASSPETSGNTIYF
.	TRBV9	TRBJ1-6	many	TGTGCCAGCAGCGTAGCCCTGCGGGGGAATAGCAATTCACCCCTCCACTTT	CASSVALRGNSNSPLHF
TRBD2	TRBV9	TRBJ2-5	many	TGTGCCAGCAGCGTAGGTCCAGCGGGGGTGGAGACCCAGTACTTC	CASSVGPAGVETQYF
.	TRBV9	TRBJ2-4	.	TGTGCCAGCAGCGTAGGAAGCGGGTCCCGGGACATTCAGTACTTC	CASSVGSGSRDIQYF
.	TRBV9	TRBJ2-1	many	TGTGCCAGCGGGGGAGGCAGACGCGTCCTCAATGAGCAGTTCTTC	CASGGGRRVLNEQFF
TRBD2	TRBV9	TRBJ2-6	.	TGTGCCAGCAGCGTTAGCCCGGAGGTAGCGGGTGGCTTTGGGGCCAACGTCCTGACTTTC	CASSVSPEVAGGFGANVLTF
.	TRBV9	TRBJ1-5	medium-sized	TGTGCCAGCAGCGTCACGACAGATAGCAATCAGCCCCAGCATTTT	CASSVTTDSNQPQHF
.	TRBV9	TRBJ1-1	.	TGTGCCAGCAGCGCCGGTGAGGGCACTGAAGCTTTCTTT	CASSAGEGTEAFF
TRBD1	TRBV9	TRBJ2-5	.	TGTGCCAGCGGTCGGTCTGGGACAGGGGTCCAAGAGACCCAGTACTTC	CASGRSGTGVQETQYF
TRBD1	TRBV9	TRBJ2-1	many	TGTGCCAGCAGCGTCTCCAACAGGGGGAATGAGCAGTTCTTC	CASSVSNRGNEQFF
TRBD1	TRBV9	TRBJ1-2	many	TGTGCCAGCAGCAACCCGGGACAGGGCGTTAACTATGGCTACACCTTC	CASSNPGQGVNYGYTF
TRBD1	TRBV9	TRBJ2-7	.	TGTGCCAGCAGCGGGGGACAGGGGTACGAGCAGTACTTC	CASSGGQGYEQYF
.	TRBV9	TRBJ1-1	many	TGTGCCAGCAGCGTAGGGCTCGGGGGATTGAACACTGAAGCTTTCTTT	CASSVGLGGLNTEAFF
TRBD1	TRBV9	TRBJ2-7	.	TGTGCCAGCAGCGTAGGGGACAGTTACTCCTACGAGCAGTACTTC	CASSVGDSYSYEQYF
TRBD1	TRBV9	TRBJ1-1	many	TGTGCCAGCAGCGTAGTTCAGGGGGGCCCCGTCACTGAAGCTTTCTTT	CASSVVQGGPVTEAFF
TRBD1	TRBV9	TRBJ1-1	many	TGTGCCAGCAGCCCATTACAGGGGTCAGTAACTGAAGCTTTCTTT	CASSPLQGSVTEAFF
.	TRBV9	TRBJ1-1	many	TGTGCCAGCAGCGTTGAACCATTCACGAACACTGAAGCTTTCTTT	CASSVEPFTNTEAFF
.	TRBV9	TRBJ2-3	many	TGTGCCAGCAGCGTATCTGTGAACACAGATACGCAGTATTTT	CASSVSVNTDTQYF
TRBD1	TRBV9	TRBJ2-4	many	TGTGCCAGCAGCGCAGGGGGTCTAGCCAAAAACATTCAGTACTTC	CASSAGGLAKNIQYF
TRBD2	TRBV9	TRBJ2-3	few	TGTGCCAGCAGCGTAGGACTAGCGGGGGGGCCGCGCACAGATACGCAGTATTTT	CASSVGLAGGPRTDTQYF
TRBD1	TRBV9	TRBJ2-1	many	TGTGCCAGCAGCGTACGGGACAGATACAATGAGCAGTTCTTC	CASSVRDRYNEQFF
TRBD2	TRBV9	TRBJ2-3	many	TGTGCCAGCAGCGTAGCCGGTGGGGGGGTGGGCACAGATACGCAGTATTTT	CASSVAGGGVGTDTQYF
.	TRBV9	TRBJ2-2	few	TGTGCCAGCAGCGTTAACACCGGGGAGCTGTTTTTT	CASSVNTGELFF
.	TRBV9	TRBJ1-3	many	TGTGCCAGCAGCCTGGGACCCTGGGGCACCATATATTTT	CASSLGPWGTIYF
TRBD1	TRBV9	TRBJ1-3	.	TGTGCCAGCAGCGAGGGGACAGAGGTTTCGGGAAACACCCTATATTTT	CASSEGTEVSGNTLYF
.	TRBV9	TRBJ2-3	many	TGTGCCAGCAGCGTAGCGGTTGGCTGGGATACGCAGTATTTT	CASSVAVGWDTQYF
TRBD2	TRBV9	TRBJ2-5	many	TGTGCCAGCAGCGTGGCCAGCGGGGACGAGACCCAGTACTTC	CASSVASGDETQYF
TRBD2	TRBV9	TRBJ2-1	many	TGTGCCAGCAGCGACCTGGAGCGGGGCCAGGAAAATGAGCAGTTCTTC	CASSDLERGQENEQFF
.	TRBV9	TRBJ1-2	many	TGTGCCAGCAGCGTAGGACCGGGACGGAAGAAAAACAACTATGGCTACACCTTC	CASSVGPGRKKNNYGYTF
.	TRBV9	TRBJ2-5	many	TGTGCCAGCAGCGTCTGGGACACGGAAGAGACCCAGTACTTC	CASSVWDTEETQYF
.	TRBV9	TRBJ1-5	.	TGTGCCAGCAGCGCCCAGGGTCGGGGACAGCCCCAGCATTTT	CASSAQGRGQPQHF
TRBD2	TRBV9	TRBJ2-1	many	TGTGCCAGCAGCACTAGCGGGGGGGCCCTTTCGAATGAGCAGTTCTTC	CASSTSGGALSNEQFF
TRBD1	TRBV9	TRBJ2-7	many	TGTGCCAGCAGCCGGACAGGGGGACGCGAGCAGTACTTC	CASSRTGGREQYF
.	TRBV21-1	TRBJ2-5	few	TGTGCCAGCCCCCCCGTGCAAGAGACCCAGTACTTC	CASPPVQETQYF